The 21 T cell receptor beta chains below come from one sample, sequenced in a study of beta chain features in type 1 diabetes. Isolated RNA was reverse transcribed in full, so expressed TCRB transcripts were sequenced. Measured with immunoSEQ multiplex PCR; TCRdb has only the in-frame clones, and not every one. The data contain 150,000 or so clones, 9.2% of them seen just once; the ten biggest clones take up approximately 0.68%. Sequencing input: central memory CD4+ T cells from blood. The source is a young man in good health.

The chain has TRBV7-2 and TRBJ1-5; D ambiguous. Trimming stripped 2 bases from V and 9 bases from J, with 8 bases between. The CDR3 covers 12 residues. Germline loops: CDR1 SGHTA, CDR2 FQGNSA. The CDR3 DNA sequence: TGTGCCAGCAGCTTACGAGGGTCGCCCCAGCATTTT. This encodes CASSLRGSPQHF. Filled out from reference TRBV7-2 and TRBJ1-5, the complete variable domain reads GAGVSQSPSNKVTEKGKDVELRCDPISGHTALYWYRQSLGQGLEFLIYFQGNSAPDKSGLPSDRFSAERTGGSVSTLTIQRTQQEDSAVYLCASSLRGSPQHFGDGTRLSIL.

The chain employs TRBV5-1 and TRBJ2-5, with a weak D call TRBD2 (6 bases). This CDR3 contains 15 residues. Germline loops: CDR1 SGHRS, CDR2 YFSETQ. V lost 0 bases and J 5 bases, leaving 14 bases between the germline ends. CDR3 sequence (DNA): TGCGCCAGCAGCTTGGCACTAGCTGTTTTTGAGACCCAGTACTTC. Translating gives CASSLALAVFETQYF.

A few counts support this clone. The chain combines TRBV9 with TRBJ1-6; 7 nucleotides line up with TRBD1. The V gene end was trimmed by 3 bases and the J gene end by 8 bases; junction bases not matched to a gene: 5. In germline, CDR1 is SGDLS, CDR2 YYNGEE. There are 14 residues in the CDR3. CDR3 DNA sequence: TGTGCCAGCAGCGCAGAGGGGGCTTATTCACCCCTCCACTTT. Protein: CASSAEGAYSPLHF.

Notes on this clone: Different DNA sequences within this sample yield the same CDR3. CDR3 in DNA: TGCGCCAGCAGCCCGGGACAGCTCTCCTACGAGCAGTACTTC. It yields the protein CASSPGQLSYEQYF. The J gene is TRBJ2-7, the V gene TRBV5-1; TRBD1 matches at 7 bases. Germline CDR1 SGHRS, CDR2 YFSETQ. The V segment lost 4 bases and the J segment 0 bases; nucleotides outside the gene matches: 4. This CDR3 contains 14 residues.

This clone was recorded a few times. The chain has TRBV27 and TRBJ2-4, with 9 bases matching TRBD1. CDR3 length equals 14 residues. The trim removed 6 bases at V and 6 bases at J, leaving 6 bases unmatched. The V gene's germline CDR1 is MNHEY and CDR2 SMNVEV (reference sequence). In nucleotides, the CDR3 is TGTGCCAGCAGCTCCGGGACAGGGACAAACATTCAGTACTTC. Protein sequence: CASSSGTGTNIQYF.

This clone was counted a few times. Other DNA sequences in the same sample also yield this CDR3. The J gene is TRBJ2-7, the V gene TRBV6-1, with D tentatively TRBD1 (6 bases). Trimming left V 3 bases short and J 3 bases short, with 6 bases between. Germline V gene data show CDR1 as MNHNS and CDR2 as SASEGT. This CDR3 has 12 amino acids. The CDR3 DNA follows: TGTGCCAGCAGTGACAGGGGCTACGAGCAGTACTTC. Its translation: CASSDRGYEQYF.

This clone was found a few times. The gene calls are TRBV7-7 and TRBJ2-1, with TRBD2 matching 7 bases. This CDR3 is 14 amino acids long. Germline lookup yields CDR1 SSHAT and CDR2 FNYEAQ (reference sequence). The ends lost 5 bases at V and 5 bases at J; junction bases unmatched: 6. CDR3 in DNA: TGTGCCAGCAGCCGGTCCGGGACTAACAATGAGCAGTTCTTC. This encodes CASSRSGTNNEQFF.

This clone occurred once. The chain employs TRBV19 and TRBJ2-2; possibly TRBD1 for D (5 bases). Per germline, CDR1 LNHDA and CDR2 SQIVND (reference sequence). The CDR3 loop spans 13 amino acids. V gave up 3 bases and J gave up 8 bases, with 10 bases separating them. As DNA, the CDR3 is TGTGCCAGTAGTATCTCCCAGGGAGGGGAGCTGTTTTTT. Translation: CASSISQGGELFF.

The V and J genes are TRBV11-1 and TRBJ2-5, with a weak D call TRBD2 (5 bases). The CDR3 consists of 16 residues. Germline CDR1 is SGHAT and CDR2 is FQDESV (reference sequence). V lost 3 bases and J 0 bases, leaving 14 bases between the germline ends. The CDR3 sequence is CASSLSRLPYQETQYF. The CDR3 bases are TGTGCCAGCAGCTTGTCGAGACTACCGTACCAAGAGACCCAGTACTTC.

This clone was counted between two and nine times. This chain links TRBV6-5 with TRBJ1-2; D gene uncertain. Looked up from germline, CDR1 is MNHEY and CDR2 is SVGAGI. The CDR3 sequence is 13 residues long. V lost 5 bases to trimming and J lost 5 bases, with 12 bases between them. DNA of the CDR3: TGTGCCAGCAGTGGTTCCGCGAGATATGGCTACACCTTC. Translation: CASSGSARYGYTF.

This clone turned up a few times. This sequence joins TRBV4-1 and TRBJ1-2; 7 bases line up with TRBD1. CDR1 is MGHRA, CDR2 YSYEKL, per germline. CDR3 length: 14 residues. Germline trimming cut 2 bases from V and 2 bases from J; bases unmatched to any gene: 2. CDR3: CASSQKQGNYGYTF. The CDR3, as DNA: TGCGCCAGCAGCCAAAAACAGGGGAACTATGGCTACACCTTC.

The chain combines TRBV5-4 with TRBJ2-7; D unresolved. V dropped 4 bases and J dropped 1 base, with 6 bases sitting between them. CDR3 length: 12 residues. Germline CDR1 SGHNT, CDR2 YYREEE (reference sequence). The CDR3 DNA sequence: TGTGCCAGCAGCCCCCCTTCCTACGAGCAGTACTTC. Its protein is CASSPPSYEQYF.

This clone was observed a handful of times. V is TRBV6-5 and J is TRBJ2-1, with 7 bases lining up with TRBD2. The V segment lost 10 bases and the J segment 6 bases; nucleotides outside the gene matches: 9. Looked up from germline, CDR1 is MNHEY and CDR2 is SVGAGI. This CDR3 has 13 amino acids. CDR3 sequence reads: CATAGRTPNEQFF. The CDR3 nucleotides are TGTGCCACCGCCGGGAGGACTCCCAATGAGCAGTTCTTC.

This clone was detected only a few times. This chain connects TRBV9 to TRBJ1-4; 7 bases agree with TRBD1. The CDR3 is 16 residues long. Germline trimming cut 4 bases from V and 5 bases from J; bases unmatched to any gene: 11. Per the germline V gene, CDR1 is SGDLS and CDR2 is YYNGEE. CDR3 nucleotides: TGTGCCAGCAGCCCGCGCCGGGGACAGCTGAATGAAAAACTGTTTTTT. This translates into CASSPRRGQLNEKLFF.

This clone has only a few counts. This chain uses TRBV6-5 with TRBJ1-2, with a weak D call TRBD1 (6 bases). Trimming removed 6 bases from V and 8 bases from J, with 16 bases in between. Germline-derived CDR1 and CDR2 are MNHEY and SVGAGI. The CDR3 is 13 residues long. The CDR3 sequence: CASRSGTMGGYTF. In DNA form, the CDR3 reads TGTGCCAGCAGGTCCGGGACAATGGGGGGCTACACCTTC.

The chain couples TRBV7-2 to TRBJ2-5; a possible D gene is TRBD1 (5 bases). Trimming shortened V by 1 base and J by 5 bases, and 5 bases separated the two germline ends. From germline, CDR1 is SGHTA and CDR2 FQGNSA. This CDR3 region has 12 residues. The CDR3 DNA is TGTGCCAGCAGCTTAGACAGGGAGACCCAGTACTTC. Residues: CASSLDRETQYF. Full variable domain (outside the CDR3, taken from reference TRBV7-2 and TRBJ2-5): GAGVSQSPSNKVTEKGKDVELRCDPISGHTALYWYRQSLGQGLEFLIYFQGNSAPDKSGLPSDRFSAERTGGSVSTLTIQRTQQEDSAVYLCASSLDRETQYFGPGTRLLVL.

The V and J genes are TRBV6-5 and TRBJ1-3; TRBD1 matches 9 bases. The CDR3 covers 15 residues. The V and J ends lost 4 bases and 3 bases, in that order; junction bases with no gene match: 4. Looked up from germline, CDR1 is MNHEY and CDR2 is SVGAGI. The CDR3 DNA sequence: TGTGCCAGCAGTTTGGACAGGGGAGGTGGAAACACCATATATTTT. It specifies CASSLDRGGGNTIYF.

This clone was detected only a few times. The chain carries TRBV28 and TRBJ2-3; 9 bases map to TRBD2. V shed 2 bases and J 2 bases; nucleotides not matched to a gene: 5. The CDR3 has 16 residues. Germline V gene lookup returns CDR1 MDHEN and CDR2 SYDVKM. This CDR3 reads CASSLGTSWVTDTQYF. CDR3 nucleotides: TGTGCCAGCAGTTTAGGGACTAGCTGGGTCACAGATACGCAGTATTTT.

In its sample, this clone was seen a few times. The gene calls are TRBV7-2 and TRBJ2-1; unclear D gene. The germline V gene encodes CDR1 SGHTA and CDR2 FQGNSA. There are 13 residues in the CDR3. Trimming removed 1 base from V and 12 bases from J, with 13 bases in between. CDR3 DNA: TGTGCCAGCAGCTTAGAGCCGGGTGGTGTGCAGTTCTTC. It codes for CASSLEPGGVQFF. Filled out from reference TRBV7-2 and TRBJ2-1, the complete variable domain reads GAGVSQSPSNKVTEKGKDVELRCDPISGHTALYWYRQSLGQGLEFLIYFQGNSAPDKSGLPSDRFSAERTGGSVSTLTIQRTQQEDSAVYLCASSLEPGGVQFFGPGTRLTVL.

This rearrangement joins TRBV14 to TRBJ1-1; no definite D call. This CDR3 region has 13 residues. Deletions cut 3 bases from V and 1 base from J, with 6 bases between. Germline loops: CDR1 SGHDN, CDR2 FVKESK. The CDR3 spells CASSHSGNTEAFF. CDR3 in DNA: TGTGCCAGCAGCCACTCGGGGAACACTGAAGCTTTCTTT.

The sample holds a few counts of this clone. CDR3 residues: CASSGGANQETQYF. The CDR3 region has the DNA TGCGCCAGCAGCGGGGGGGCAAACCAAGAGACCCAGTACTTC. The chain joins TRBV5-1 to TRBJ2-5, with a possible D match to TRBD2 (7 bases). This CDR3 is built from 14 residues. From germline, CDR1 is SGHRS and CDR2 YFSETQ. V lost 4 bases and J 0 bases, leaving 10 bases between the germline ends.